This TCR beta chain was recorded in a study of blood T cell repertoires in COVID-19. Study in general: Acute-phase and convalescent COVID-19 samples originated in the United States, Italy and Spain.

The CDR3 covers 16 residues. From germline, CDR1 is MDHEN and CDR2 SYDVKM. In the study's own analysis: Reference gene primer amplification gave nucleated cell count estimates. Sequenced by immunoSEQ multiplex PCR; TCRdb stores in-frame clones only, minus some. Clonal size and the V and J genes are those of that table, whereas D and trimming came from the DNA. Here the sample spans 90,000 or so clones, 80% to 90% being singletons. The chain links TRBV28 to TRBJ1-5; possible D gene TRBD1, 5 bases. This sequence originates from a human donor in a cohort sampled during active COVID-19. The sequenced material came from peripheral blood. The CDR3: CAIYAGRWSGNQPQHF. The CDR3 region has the DNA TGTGCTATTTATGCGGGACGTTGGTCGGGGAATCAGCCCCAGCATTTT.